Listed below are T cell receptor beta chains from one sample, sequenced in a study of cytotoxic CD8 clonotypes in ibrutinib-treated CLL. The method was immunoSEQ multiplex PCR; TCRdb's version includes in-frame clones alone and lacks a portion of them. The sample has 29,000 or so clones, approximately 80% seen once. Specimen: PBMCs, collected after 36 months of ibrutinib treatment. All receptors come from a human donor with chronic lymphocytic leukemia. CDR3s include the opening cysteine and the closing phenylalanine or tryptophan. The D gene is left open where the match is weak. Size is stated for part of the rows, as once, few or many counts, or as a class when the clone is expanded.

NA	TRBV25-1	NA	TRBJ1-1	TGTGCCAGCAGTGAATCAGGTGAAACTGAAGCTTTCTTT	CASSESGETEAFF
NA	TRBV7-3	few	TRBJ1-1	TGTGCCAGCAGCGCAGCTTTGAACACTGAAGCTTTCTTT	CASSAALNTEAFF
NA	TRBV15	NA	TRBJ2-2	TGTGCCACCAGCAGAGATAAAGGACTAAGTCCGGGCGGGGAGCTGTTTTTT	CATSRDKGLSPGGELFF
TRBD2	TRBV5-4	few	TRBJ2-7	TGTGCCAGCAGCTTGGAGCTAGCGGGGAGACTCTCCTACGAGCAGTACTTC	CASSLELAGRLSYEQYF
NA	TRBV19	once	TRBJ2-3	TGTGCCAGTAGTGTCAGGGTGCCCACAGATACGCAGTATTTT	CASSVRVPTDTQYF
TRBD1	TRBV7-9	NA	TRBJ2-3	TGTGCCAGCAGCCCCGGACCAAGACAGGGGGCTTCAAATACGCAGTATTTT	CASSPGPRQGASNTQYF
NA	TRBV14	NA	TRBJ1-1	TGTGCCAGCAGCCAAGATCCGGGAAACACTGAAGCTTTCTTT	CASSQDPGNTEAFF
NA	TRBV5-6	NA	TRBJ2-1	TGTGCCAGCAGCTTGGAGTTGGAGCCGAGCTCCTACAATGAGCAGTTCTTC	CASSLELEPSSYNEQFF
TRBD2	TRBV19	NA	TRBJ2-1	TGTGCCAGTAGTACTTCCGGACTAGCGGGGGGACGAGGTGAGCAGTTCTTC	CASSTSGLAGGRGEQFF
NA	TRBV5-6	NA	TRBJ1-4	TGTGCCAGCAGCCCCCGAGGGTCGGAAAAACTGTTTTTT	CASSPRGSEKLFF
NA	TRBV7-6	NA	TRBJ2-7	TGTGCCAGCAGCTTCGCAGGGCGCGAGCAGTACTTC	CASSFAGREQYF
TRBD1	TRBV11-2	once	TRBJ2-5	TGTGCCAACACCACCCAGGGGGTAGCAGAGACCCAGTACTTC	CANTTQGVAETQYF
NA	TRBV7-8	once	TRBJ2-3	TGTGCCAGCAGCTTGGGCACAGATACGCAGTATTTT	CASSLGTDTQYF
NA	TRBV6-5	few	TRBJ2-7	TGTGCCAGCAGTTACGCGGCCAACACCTACGAGCAGTACTTC	CASSYAANTYEQYF
NA	TRBV18	NA	TRBJ2-3	TGTGCCAGCTCCCCTGATGGGAGGGATACGCAGTATTTT	CASSPDGRDTQYF
TRBD1	TRBV9	few	TRBJ2-1	TGTGCCAGCAGCGTAGAAGGGACAGGGTCCTACAATGAGCAGTTCTTC	CASSVEGTGSYNEQFF
TRBD2	TRBV27	NA	TRBJ2-2	TGTGCCACCAGAGGGCTAGCGGGGAACACCGGGGAGCTGTTTTTT	CATRGLAGNTGELFF
TRBD2	TRBV9	NA	TRBJ2-3	TGTGCCAGCAGCGTAGTACTCCTGGGGGGGACGCAGTATTTT	CASSVVLLGGTQYF
NA	TRBV7-9	NA	TRBJ2-2	TGTGCCAGCTCGGGGTTCGGCGGGGAGCTGTTTTTT	CASSGFGGELFF
NA	TRBV6-4	NA	TRBJ1-2	TGTGCCAGCAGTGACTCGTACACTGAGGACTTAGGCTATGGCTACACCTTC	CASSDSYTEDLGYGYTF
NA	TRBV4-1	NA	TRBJ1-2	TGCGCCAGCAGCCAAGAACCCGCTAACTATGGCTACACCTTC	CASSQEPANYGYTF
NA	TRBV6-1	few	TRBJ2-5	TGTGCCAGCAGTGACCTACCGGAGACGGTGGGGACCCAGTACTTC	CASSDLPETVGTQYF
TRBD1	TRBV7-9	NA	TRBJ1-6	TGTGCCAGCAGCCATGGCCCAGGGGGGTCTTCACCCCTCCACTTT	CASSHGPGGSSPLHF
TRBD1	TRBV30	NA	TRBJ2-7	TGTGCCTGGACCAACCAAGGGGGCGGTCACCGCTCCTACGAGCAGTACTTC	CAWTNQGGGHRSYEQYF
TRBD1	TRBV4-1	NA	TRBJ1-2	TGCGCCAGCAGCCAAGAATTTTCGGGACAGGGATATGGCTACACCTTC	CASSQEFSGQGYGYTF
NA	TRBV5-4	NA	TRBJ2-3	TGTGCCAGCAGCCCCGCGAGCGGAACAGATACGCAGTATTTT	CASSPASGTDTQYF
TRBD2	TRBV19	NA	TRBJ2-4	TGTGCCAGTAGTGGACTAGCGGGACTACCCAAAAACATTCAGTACTTC	CASSGLAGLPKNIQYF
NA	TRBV4-3	NA	TRBJ2-5	TGCGCCAGCAGCCAAGATAGGGGTGCTGGGGGAGAGGAGACCCAGTACTTC	CASSQDRGAGGEETQYF
NA	TRBV30	once	TRBJ1-2	TGTGCCTGGAGTACGACCCTGACAGCTTATTGGGGCTACACCTTC	CAWSTTLTAYWGYTF
TRBD1	TRBV7-3	NA	TRBJ2-1	TGTGCCAGCAGCTTGGGACAGGGCTATGAGCAGTTCTTC	CASSLGQGYEQFF
TRBD2	TRBV5-4	NA	TRBJ2-3	TGTGCCAGCAGCTTTGAGCGGGGGGTTAGCACAGATACGCAGTATTTT	CASSFERGVSTDTQYF
NA	TRBV5-6	few	TRBJ2-7	TGTGCCAGCAGCTTGAGAGGGCTCGAGCAGTACTTC	CASSLRGLEQYF
TRBD1	TRBV9	NA	TRBJ2-7	TGTGCCAGCAGCGTAACCTGGACAGGGACTTACGAGCAGTACTTC	CASSVTWTGTYEQYF
TRBD1	TRBV19	NA	TRBJ1-5	TGTGCCAGTAGTCGTCAGGGGGTCGATGGGCCCCAGCATTTT	CASSRQGVDGPQHF
TRBD2	TRBV9	NA	TRBJ2-7	TGTGCCAGCAGCGCCAGGGAGGCGGGGGGCTTGGAGCAGTACTTC	CASSAREAGGLEQYF
NA	TRBV6-5	NA	TRBJ1-1	TGTGCCAGCAGTTGGGGACGCTTGAACACTGAAGCTTTCTTT	CASSWGRLNTEAFF
NA	TRBV7-9	NA	TRBJ2-7	TGTGCCAGCAGCTCTCTCTACGAGCAGTACTTC	CASSSLYEQYF